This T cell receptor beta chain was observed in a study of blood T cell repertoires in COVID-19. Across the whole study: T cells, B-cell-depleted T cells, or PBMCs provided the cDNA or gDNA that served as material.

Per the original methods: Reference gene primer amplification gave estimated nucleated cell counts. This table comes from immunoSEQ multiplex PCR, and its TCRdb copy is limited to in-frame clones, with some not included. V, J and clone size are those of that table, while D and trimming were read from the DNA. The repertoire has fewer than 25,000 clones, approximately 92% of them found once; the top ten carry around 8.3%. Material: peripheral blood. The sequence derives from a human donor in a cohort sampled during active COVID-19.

The chain's CDR3 is CASSLSPQGTNEKLFF. The CDR3 region has the DNA TGCGCCAGCAGCTTGAGCCCACAGGGGACTAATGAAAAACTGTTTTTT. The chain recombines TRBV5-1 with TRBJ1-4, with 7 bases lining up with TRBD1. The CDR3 totals 16 residues. Germline values: CDR1 SGHRS, CDR2 YFSETQ. J lost 2 bases, V lost 1 base, and 5 bases had no gene match.